Shown below are 13 T cell receptor beta chains from a single sample sequenced in a study of blood T cell repertoires in COVID-19. TCRdb's copy holds only in-frame clones and misses some; the assay was immunoSEQ multiplex PCR. The sample lists around 72,000 clones; over 65% were seen once. Sequencing was done on a sample of peripheral blood. The receptors were gathered from a woman older than 75 with acute or convalescent COVID-19.

The rearrangement uses TRBV20-1 and TRBJ2-1, with 8 bases that match TRBD1. The V segment lost 3 bases and the J segment 1 base; nucleotides outside the gene matches: 8. Per the germline V gene, CDR1 is DFQATT and CDR2 is SNEGSKA (reference sequence). The CDR3 contains 16 residues. The CDR3 is CSASPRTGLSYNEQFF. CDR3 bases: TGCAGTGCTAGTCCCCGGACAGGGCTATCCTACAATGAGCAGTTCTTC.

The V and J genes are TRBV19 and TRBJ2-2; D gene ambiguous. CDR3 length: 15 amino acids. V was cut by 7 bases and J by 1 base, with 13 bases left in between. Germline V gives CDR1 LNHDA, CDR2 SQIVND (reference sequence). The CDR3 DNA follows: TGTGCCAGTACCCTTGCCCTATTGAACACCGGGGAGCTGTTTTTT. Protein: CASTLALLNTGELFF.

This clone appeared a single time. This chain uses TRBV27 with TRBJ1-6, with D possibly matching TRBD1 (5 bases). Trimming removed 5 bases at V and 6 bases at J, with 17 bases between. This CDR3 has 16 residues. Germline values: CDR1 MNHEY, CDR2 SMNVEV (reference sequence). CDR3 protein: CASSTQPGLSNSPLHF. The CDR3 DNA is TGTGCCAGCAGTACCCAGCCAGGGCTCAGTAATTCACCCCTCCACTTT.

CDR3 protein: CASSQGLTSYEQYF. In DNA form, the CDR3 reads TGTGCCAGCAGCCAGGGACTAACCTCCTACGAGCAGTACTTC. The J gene is TRBJ2-7, the V gene TRBV14, with 7 bases identical to TRBD2. Per the germline V gene, CDR1 is SGHDN and CDR2 is FVKESK. J lost 0 bases, V lost 3 bases, and 2 bases had no gene match. The CDR3 totals 14 residues.

The genes are TRBV19 and TRBJ2-5, with 9 bases aligning to TRBD1. After removal of 10 bases from V and 0 bases from J, the junction contained 6 bases not matched to a gene. The CDR3 runs 14 residues. The germline V gene has CDR1 LNHDA and CDR2 SQIVND (reference sequence). CDR3 in DNA: TGTGCCACCCGGGACAGGGCCAACCAAGAGACCCAGTACTTC. It translates to CATRDRANQETQYF.

The chain is built from TRBV18 and TRBJ2-7, with a possible D match to TRBD1 (5 bases). The V end lost 3 bases, the J end lost 5 bases, and 8 bases lay between the germline ends. Germline CDR1 and CDR2: KGHSH and LQKENI. This CDR3 is built from 12 residues. CDR3 amino acids: CASSPLRDEQYF. The CDR3 DNA follows: TGTGCCAGCTCACCTCTCAGGGACGAGCAGTACTTC. Full variable domain (remainder filled in from reference TRBV18 and TRBJ2-7): NAGVMQNPRHLVRRRGQEARLRCSPMKGHSHVYWYRQLPEEGLKFMVYLQKENIIDESGMPKERFSAEFPKEGPSILRIQQVVRGDSAAYFCASSPLRDEQYFGPGTRLTVT.

In this sample, this clone turned up a few times. The rearrangement links TRBV6-5 to TRBJ2-2; 9 positions agree with TRBD1. J was trimmed by 4 bases and V by 6 bases; bases with no gene match: 3. Germline CDR1 MNHEY, CDR2 SVGAGI. CDR3 length: 14 amino acids. CDR3 in amino acids: CASRQGASTGELFF. CDR3 nucleotides: TGTGCCAGCAGACAGGGGGCGAGCACCGGGGAGCTGTTTTTT.

The chain is built from TRBV30 and TRBJ1-1; unclear D gene. This CDR3 contains 8 residues. CDR1 GTSNPN and CDR2 SVGIG come from the germline V gene (reference sequence). CDR3 coding DNA: TGTACGAGCACTGAAGCTTTCTTT. Its translation is CTSTEAFF.

In regard to this clone: Different DNA sequences within this sample yield the same CDR3. V and J are TRBV5-1 and TRBJ2-7, with 8 bases fitting TRBD1. V was clipped by 6 bases and J by 0 bases; unmatched bases: 17. CDR1 is SGHRS and CDR2 is YFSETQ in the germline V gene. The CDR3 contains 18 residues. This CDR3 is CASTTLPRTGLSSYEQYF. CDR3 DNA sequence: TGCGCCAGCACCACCTTGCCCCGGACAGGGCTTAGCTCCTACGAGCAGTACTTC.

The gene calls are TRBV9 and TRBJ2-5; TRBD1 agrees at 7 bases. This CDR3 spans 15 amino acids. In germline, CDR1 is SGDLS, CDR2 YYNGEE. Unmatched junction bases numbered 7, after V lost 0 bases and J lost 5 bases. The CDR3 reads CASSVVVGGRETQYF. The CDR3 nucleotides are TGTGCCAGCAGCGTAGTGGTAGGGGGCCGGGAGACCCAGTACTTC. Based on the CDR3 plus reference TRBV9 and TRBJ2-5, the full variable domain is DSGVTQTPKHLITATGQRVTLRCSPRSGDLSVYWYQQSLDQGLQFLIQYYNGEERAKGNILERFSAQQFPDLHSELNLSSLELGDSALYFCASSVVVGGRETQYFGPGTRLLVL.

This chain uses TRBV7-9 with TRBJ2-2; D unresolved. Germline loops: CDR1 SEHNR, CDR2 FQNEAQ (reference sequence). The CDR3 contains 16 residues. Trimming shortened V by 3 bases and J by 2 bases, and 13 bases separated the two germline ends. CDR3 protein: CASSFLRDPNTGELFF. The CDR3 region has the DNA TGTGCCAGCAGCTTTTTAAGAGATCCAAACACCGGGGAGCTGTTTTTT.

This chain connects TRBV5-8 to TRBJ1-2; 9 bases are shared with TRBD1. Germline CDR1 and CDR2: SGHTS and YDEGEE. The CDR3 has 15 amino acids. V dropped 4 bases and J dropped 3; count of bases not matched to a gene: 7. The DNA of the CDR3 is TGTGCCAGCAGCCCCGGGACAGGGTATCACTATGGCTACACCTTC. As protein: CASSPGTGYHYGYTF.

The rearrangement links TRBV9 to TRBJ1-1; D remains ambiguous. Per germline, CDR1 SGDLS and CDR2 YYNGEE. V was clipped by 4 bases and J by 3 bases, with 13 bases between them. This CDR3 spans 14 amino acids. CDR3 coding DNA: TGTGCCAGCAGCCGCAGTGGCGGGGACACTGAAGCTTTCTTT. It is translated as CASSRSGGDTEAFF.